The 11 T cell receptor beta chains reported below all come from one sample, sequenced in a study of T cell repertoires in cytomegalovirus infection. These receptors have no identified antigens. TCRdb re-analysed the reads in MiXCR, keeping a single row per CDR3 protein. The sample lists 570,000 or so distinct CDR3 sequences; under 45% were seen once. Sequencing used cultured PBMCs, obtained from culture after CMV antigen stimulation. The receptor set was obtained from a human donor in good health (CMV status not recorded). Some clones in this sample may be carry-over from other donors' samples.

The chain combines TRBV29-1 with TRBJ2-7; 9 bases fit TRBD2. CDR3 length: 14 residues. Trimming removed 6 bases from V and 3 bases from J; junction bases left unmatched: 9. CDR1 and CDR2 from the germline V gene are SQVTM and ANQGSEA. CDR3 sequence: CSVTGSGRYYEQYF. In DNA, the CDR3 is TGCAGCGTCACCGGCAGCGGGAGGTACTACGAGCAGTACTTC.

This clonotype is medium-sized (0.01 to 0.1%) by share. The chain uses TRBV10-3 and TRBJ2-7; no firm D call. V dropped 4 bases and J dropped 2 bases, with 15 bases sitting between them. CDR1 ENHRY and CDR2 SYGVKD come from the germline V gene. CDR3 length: 15 amino acids. CDR3 nucleotides: TGTGCCATCAGTGCGACCCCCACTCAAACCTACGAGCAGTACTTC. It yields the protein CAISATPTQTYEQYF.

This chain links TRBV20-1 with TRBJ1-6; D is undetermined. There are 14 residues in the CDR3. Germline CDR1 DFQATT, CDR2 SNEGSKA (reference sequence). Trimming shortened V by 4 bases and J by 5 bases, and 12 bases separated the two germline ends. The DNA for the CDR3 is TGCAGTGCTATTGACCCCTATAATAATTCACCCCTCCACTTT. Translated: CSAIDPYNNSPLHF.

This chain links TRBV7-4 with TRBJ1-5; TRBD1 is a possible D gene (5 bases). The germline gives CDR1 SGHVT, CDR2 SQSDAQ. Trimming took off 5 bases at V and 6 bases at J, with 14 bases between the two ends. This CDR3 has 14 residues. CDR3 DNA: TGTGCCAGCAGCCAGGGAGGGTCAGGTCAGCCCCAGCATTTT. Its translation: CASSQGGSGQPQHF.

This CDR3 reads CASRSSGGAGNEQFF. The CDR3 region has the DNA TGTGCCAGCAGGTCTAGCGGGGGGGCGGGTAATGAGCAGTTCTTC. The genes are TRBV7-2 and TRBJ2-1; 12 bases are a match to TRBD2. After removal of 6 bases from V and 7 bases from J, the junction contained 7 bases not matched to a gene. CDR1 is SGHTA, CDR2 FQGNSA, per germline. The CDR3 totals 15 residues.

This clonotype has a handful of counts. The rearrangement uses TRBV7-9 and TRBJ2-7; D uncertain. This CDR3 has 15 residues. Per the germline V gene, CDR1 is SEHNR and CDR2 is FQNEAQ (reference sequence). V was shortened by 5 bases and J by 2 bases, with 16 bases between the two germline ends. In DNA, the CDR3 is TGTGCCAGCAGCCCTGGGGATAGCCGCACCTACGAGCAGTACTTC. As protein: CASSPGDSRTYEQYF.

The chain recombines TRBV5-8 with TRBJ2-5; D gene uncertain. With 4 bases removed from V and 5 bases from J, the gap between germline ends came to 18 bases. CDR1 and CDR2 from the germline V gene are SGHTS and YDEGEE. The CDR3 runs 15 residues. CDR3 residues: CASSPGPSFSETQYF. The CDR3 DNA follows: TGTGCCAGCAGCCCGGGCCCTAGTTTCTCTGAGACCCAGTACTTC.

The CDR3 protein is CASSFNNPGYGYTF. DNA of the CDR3: TGTGCCAGCAGCTTTAACAACCCGGGCTATGGCTACACCTTC. The rearrangement uses TRBV7-9 and TRBJ1-2; D not resolved. Between the trimmed V and J ends, which lost 3 bases and 4 bases, there was a span of 12 bases. The CDR3 contains 14 residues. Germline CDR1 is SEHNR and CDR2 is FQNEAQ (reference sequence).

The chain joins TRBV7-8 to TRBJ2-2, with D unresolved. This CDR3 is built from 14 residues. Germline CDR1 reads SGHVS; CDR2 reads FQNEAQ. Deletions cut 3 bases from V and 6 bases from J, with 11 bases between. CDR3 residues: CASSLARAPGELFF. CDR3 in DNA: TGTGCCAGCAGCTTGGCTCGGGCCCCCGGGGAGCTGTTTTTT.

The chain employs TRBV7-2 and TRBJ2-7, with TRBD2 matching 7 bases. Germline CDR1 and CDR2: SGHTA and FQGNSA. V lost 3 bases and J lost 3; bases outside the gene matches: 8. The CDR3 consists of 15 residues. The CDR3 reads CASSLAGRAFYEQYF. CDR3 nucleotide sequence: TGTGCCAGCAGCTTGGCGGGGAGGGCGTTCTACGAGCAGTACTTC.

This sequence joins TRBV7-2 and TRBJ2-3; 8 bases fit TRBD2. J was trimmed by 6 bases and V by 3 bases; bases with no gene match: 8. The CDR3 consists of 15 residues. Germline V lookup: CDR1 SGHTA, CDR2 FQGNSA. The CDR3 sequence is CASSFGGGGGDTQYF. The DNA of the CDR3 is TGTGCCAGCAGCTTCGGGGGGGGGGGGGGGGATACGCAGTATTTT. Full variable domain (outside the CDR3, taken from reference TRBV7-2 and TRBJ2-3): GAGVSQSPSNKVTEKGKDVELRCDPISGHTALYWYRQSLGQGLEFLIYFQGNSAPDKSGLPSDRFSAERTGGSVSTLTIQRTQQEDSAVYLCASSFGGGGGDTQYFGPGTRLTVL.